This TCR beta chain was captured in a study of identical twins. Whole-study findings and limits: The authors noted that invariant MAIT and iNKT cells could partly confound zero-insertion analyses. Cross-sectional statistical analysis was relied on for the conclusions, without the same donors being followed.

With template switching, a universal primer site was added, and the cDNA carried unique molecular identifiers. TCRdb called the 5' RACE reads again in MiXCR, with one record for every CDR3 protein. The profile shows about 340,000 distinct CDR3 sequences, roughly an eighth of them singletons. A remark on this clonotype: What it binds is unknown.

The data were also submitted as part of a second study, on yellow fever vaccine responses in identical twins. That report notes: Twins' vaccine T cell response reportedly gave the appearance of partial convergence and partial personalization.

The sequencing sample was made of CD8+ T cells sorted from blood. This clonotype originated in a young woman in good health.

The DNA for the CDR3 is TGTGCCAGCAACGAAAGAGGGGCAGTCGGGGGCTACACCTTC. Its translation: CASNERGAVGGYTF. The chain combines TRBV9 with TRBJ1-2, with a tentative D call TRBD1 (5 bases). The V end was cut by 6 bases, the J end by 8 bases, with 20 bases between. The CDR3 has 14 residues. In germline, CDR1 is SGDLS, CDR2 YYNGEE.